This T cell receptor beta chain came from a study of human T cells and chemical hapten exposure. Study in general: Small pooled library volume differences mainly caused per-sample TCR yield variation.

To note about this clonotype: Its antigen is undetermined.

V lost 4 bases and J 8 bases, leaving 18 bases between the germline ends. Per germline, CDR1 SGHRS and CDR2 YFSETQ. CDR3 size: 14 residues. Study-level findings and limits: The number of TCRs over 1 in 1000 frequency stayed unchanged after DPC.

Unseparated into fractions, whole blood served as the source from which total RNA was extracted. It was the library that attached unique molecular identifiers to individual cDNA molecules. TCRdb re-called the 5' RACE reads through MiXCR, storing one row per CDR3 protein. The sample yields over 95,000 distinct CDR3 sequences, approximately 20% seen once. The origin of this receptor is a human donor in good health. This chain joins TRBV5-1 and TRBJ2-5; D may be TRBD1 or TRBD2 (5 bases each). The CDR3 loop reads CASSPANGGKTQYF. As DNA, the CDR3 is TGCGCCAGCAGCCCGGCTAATGGGGGAAAAACCCAGTACTTC.